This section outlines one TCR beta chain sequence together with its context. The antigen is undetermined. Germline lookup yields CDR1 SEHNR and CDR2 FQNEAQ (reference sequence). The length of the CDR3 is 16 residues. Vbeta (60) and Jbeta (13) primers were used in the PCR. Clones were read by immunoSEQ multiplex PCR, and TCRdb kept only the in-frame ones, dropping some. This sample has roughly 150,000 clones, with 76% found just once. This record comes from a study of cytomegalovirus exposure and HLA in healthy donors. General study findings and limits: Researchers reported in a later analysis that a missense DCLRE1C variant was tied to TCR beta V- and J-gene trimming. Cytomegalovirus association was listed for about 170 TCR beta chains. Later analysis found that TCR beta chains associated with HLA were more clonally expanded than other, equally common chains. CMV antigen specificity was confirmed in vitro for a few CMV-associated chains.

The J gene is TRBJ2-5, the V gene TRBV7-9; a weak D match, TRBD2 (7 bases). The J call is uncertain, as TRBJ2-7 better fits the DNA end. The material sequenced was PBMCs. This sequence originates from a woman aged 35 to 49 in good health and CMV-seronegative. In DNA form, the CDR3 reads TGTGCCAGCAGCTTAGGTGCGGGGGCTCCAACCTACGAGCAGTACTTC. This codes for CASSLGAGAPTYEQYF.